This T cell receptor beta chain was documented in a study of T cell responses to AZD1222 COVID-19 vaccine. Study findings and constraints: Donor demographics were predominantly white British with a female majority; clonal diversity may be underestimated.

The assay was immunoSEQ multiplex PCR, and TCRdb's table has in-frame clones only and misses some. The sample holds more than 85,000 clones, around four fifths seen once. CDR3 size: 15 residues. V lost 2 bases to trimming and J lost 7 bases, with 15 bases between them. Germline values: CDR1 LGHNA, CDR2 YSLEER. A remark on this clone: The antigen is not known.

V usage is TRBV4-3 and J usage is TRBJ1-5; D call uncertain. Sequences were derived from peripheral blood, sampled on day 0 of AZD1222 vaccination. The receptor was isolated from an adult in good health. The CDR3 region has the DNA TGCGCCAGCAGCCAATATTCTGGGGTAGAGCAGCCCCAGCATTTT. Protein: CASSQYSGVEQPQHF.